Listed below are T cell receptor beta chains from one sample, sequenced in a study of spatial heterogeneity in lung cancer. TCRdb reanalysed the 5' RACE reads using MiXCR and keeps one entry per CDR3 protein. The sample has approximately 38,000 distinct CDR3 sequences; around 5.5% are singletons. The specimen comprised PBMCs, sampled at surgery. The receptor source for this set is a male donor with early-stage non-small cell lung cancer. Both conserved end residues are part of each CDR3. The D gene is left open where the match is weak. Size tells how often a clone was seen (once, few, many) or the class of an expanded clone, and some rows leave it out.

d_gene,v_gene,j_gene,abundance,CDR3nt,CDR3aa
TRBD2,TRBV5-1,TRBJ2-3,many,TGCGCCAGCAGCCGCAGGACTAGCGGGGGGCCAACAGATACGCAGTATTTT,CASSRRTSGGPTDTQYF
-,TRBV28,TRBJ2-1,few,TGTGCCAGCAGTTGGAGGGCAGGGACCAATGAGCAGTTCTTC,CASSWRAGTNEQFF
-,TRBV12-3/TRBV12-4,TRBJ2-5,many,TGTGCCAGCAGGAGAAAAGGGGCCCAAGAGACCCAGTACTTC,CASRRKGAQETQYF
-,TRBV9,TRBJ2-1,-,TGTGCCAGCAGCGAGGGGGGACAGCTACTCATGGAGCAGTTCTTC,CASSEGGQLLMEQFF
-,TRBV20-1,TRBJ1-4,many,TGCAGTGCTCGGCCCGGCCAGGGGAATGAAAAACTGTTTTTT,CSARPGQGNEKLFF
-,TRBV7-6,TRBJ1-1,-,TGTGCCAGCAGCTTGGAGCGGAACACTGAAGCTTTCTTT,CASSLERNTEAFF
-,TRBV5-1,TRBJ1-1,many,TGCGCCAGCAGCGACGGCCGGAACACTGAAGCTTTCTTT,CASSDGRNTEAFF
TRBD1,TRBV20-1,TRBJ1-1,-,TGCAGTGGGGACAGGGGATGGGACACTGAAGCTTTCTTT,CSGDRGWDTEAFF
-,TRBV15,TRBJ1-5,-,TGTGCCACCAGCCCTCTGGAGTCCGATCAGCCCCAGCATTTT,CATSPLESDQPQHF
-,TRBV19,TRBJ2-3,few,TGTGCCAGTAGTATTCGGCGGGGCGGCACAGATACGCAGTATTTT,CASSIRRGGTDTQYF
-,TRBV12-3/TRBV12-4,TRBJ2-5,medium-sized,TGTGCCAGCAGTTCCGACAGGAGTGAGACCCAGTACTTC,CASSSDRSETQYF
-,TRBV7-2,TRBJ2-3,few,TGTGCCAGCCTGCCCCGAGGGCAGGCGGCAGATACGCAGTATTTT,CASLPRGQAADTQYF
-,TRBV6-5,TRBJ2-7,many,TGTGCCAGCAGTCGTTCTTTAGGGACGGTTCCCTACGAGCAGTACTTC,CASSRSLGTVPYEQYF
-,TRBV6-1,TRBJ1-1,many,TGTGCCAGCAGTGAAGCGCTGGTCGACACTGAAGCTTTCTTT,CASSEALVDTEAFF
TRBD1,TRBV4-1,TRBJ1-1,many,TGCGCCAGCAGCCAAGTGAAGGGGGCCCCTGAAGCTTTCTTT,CASSQVKGAPEAFF
-,TRBV18,TRBJ2-5,few,TGTGCCAGCTCATCGACAAAGACCCAGTACTTC,CASSSTKTQYF
-,TRBV20-1,TRBJ1-5,many,TGCAGTGCTAGAGGTACCGGCCTGCGGCTTAGCAATCAGCCCCAGCATTTT,CSARGTGLRLSNQPQHF
-,TRBV29-1,TRBJ2-5,-,TGCAGCGTTTTAAGACAGGAGACCCAGTACTTC,CSVLRQETQYF
-,TRBV6-2/TRBV6-3,TRBJ2-7,many,TGTGCCAGCAGTTACGAGAGACAGGTCTCCTACGAGCAGTACTTC,CASSYERQVSYEQYF
-,TRBV4-2,TRBJ2-7,-,TGTGCCAGCAGCCAAGATCGGACAACCTACGAGCAGTACTTC,CASSQDRTTYEQYF
-,TRBV28,TRBJ2-7,many,TGTGCCAGCAACCCCGGGGCAACCTACGAGCAGTACTTC,CASNPGATYEQYF
-,TRBV7-2,TRBJ2-3,many,TGTGCCAGCAGCAAAGGCCTAGGGTCTAGCACAGATACGCAGTATTTT,CASSKGLGSSTDTQYF